Detailed here is one T cell receptor beta chain. Its antigen remains unknown. Germline CDR1 SEHNR, CDR2 FQNEAQ (reference sequence). The CDR3 runs 18 residues. The trim removed 4 bases at V and 0 bases at J, leaving 9 bases unmatched. This sample is part of a study of T cell repertoires in cytomegalovirus infection. General study results and limits: Cumulative public TCR beta family frequency identified CMV carriers with the relevant HLA. The study found HLA-C-restricted CMV-specific TCR beta clonotypes dominating the ex vivo response.

TCRdb called the reads again in MiXCR, with one record for every CDR3 protein. This table has 200,000 to 250,000 distinct CDR3 sequences, under 25% appearing once. The rearrangement joins TRBV7-9 to TRBJ2-6, with 7 bases that match TRBD2. This receptor was obtained from a human donor in good health (CMV status not recorded). Some clones in this sample may be carry-over from other donors' samples. The sample comprised CD8+ T cells from PBMCs. The CDR3 nucleotides read TGTGCCAGCAGCTCCGTCGCGGGGAGGGGCTCTGGGGCCAACGTCCTGACTTTC. It is translated as CASSSVAGRGSGANVLTF.